This T cell receptor beta chain was recovered during a study of regulatory T cells in long-lasting Graves disease. The study, taken as a whole, reports: Persistent patients shared more public clonotypes (under 3,000) than newly diagnosed patients (approximately 1,000).

Time point here: newly diagnosed GD, antithyroid drugs for less than 3 months. The TCR library used RNA extracted from PBMCs. The V and J ends lost 4 bases and 3 bases, in that order; junction bases with no gene match: 5. The CDR3 covers 15 residues. CDR1 LNHDA and CDR2 SQIVND come from the germline V gene (reference sequence). In its sample, this clonotype was seen many times. The antigen remains undetermined. CDR3-region Arm-PCR and iRepertoire HTBI primers produced the TCR beta libraries. Original processing notes: In the combined samples, around 60 TRBV and some 15 TRBJ segments were identified. TCRdb reanalysed the multiplex PCR reads using MiXCR and keeps one entry per CDR3 protein. These V and J calls derive from TCRdb rather than the authors' analysis. The sample includes 550,000 to 700,000 distinct CDR3 sequences, roughly 16% seen only once; the top ten take around 12%. The same sample was also used in a study of T cells in Graves' hyperthyroidism and ophthalmopathy.

V usage is TRBV19 and J usage is TRBJ2-1, with 8 bases lining up with TRBD2. The material sequenced was peripheral blood mononuclear cells (PBMCs), taken at new diagnosis, from a patient treated with antithyroid drugs. The TCR was taken from a man between 18 and 29 years old with Graves disease. CDR3 region: CASSKTSEVYNEQFF. CDR3 DNA: TGTGCCAGTAGTAAGACTAGCGAGGTCTACAATGAGCAGTTCTTC.